This entry lists 25 T cell receptor beta chains sequenced from one sample in a study of regulatory T cells in long-lasting Graves disease. Building of the TCR beta libraries involved iRepertoire HTBI primers and Arm-PCR of CDR3 regions. TCRdb passed the multiplex PCR reads through MiXCR, listing each CDR3 protein once. Of around 400,000 distinct CDR3 sequences listed, around 20% were seen once; the top ten hold 13% to 15%. Indicated time point: persistent/refractory GD, antithyroid drugs over 5 years with positive TRAb. Preparation of the TCR library used RNA extracted from PBMCs. The sample here was peripheral blood mononuclear cells (PBMCs), taken when the disease was refractory, from a patient treated with antithyroid drugs. The receptors originated from a female donor with Graves disease.

The chain carries TRBV28 and TRBJ2-1; 9 bases agree with TRBD1. CDR1 is MDHEN, CDR2 SYDVKM, per germline. V gave up 5 bases and J gave up 8 bases; unmatched junction bases: 10. The CDR3 runs 15 residues. This CDR3 reads CASSPPGQGSDEQFF. In nucleotides, the CDR3 is TGTGCCAGCAGTCCCCCGGGACAGGGTTCAGATGAGCAGTTCTTC.

With regard to this clonotype: One end of the junction fails to match germline, which may point to a read error. For the CDR3, the DNA is TGTGCTAGCAGCTTAATTGGTCGCCTTGACAGCAATCAGCCCCAGCATTTT. It translates to CASSLIGRLDSNQPQHF. The rearrangement joins TRBV7-7 to TRBJ1-5; D uncertain. The CDR3 length is 17 residues. CDR1 is SSHAT and CDR2 is FNYEAQ in the germline V gene (reference sequence).

This clonotype was detected many times. The J gene is TRBJ2-7, the V gene TRBV28, with a tentative D call TRBD1 (6 bases). V lost 5 bases, J lost 2 bases, and 13 bases lay in between. The CDR3 loop spans 14 amino acids. CDR1 MDHEN and CDR2 SYDVKM come from the germline V gene. This CDR3 reads CASSITGSPYEQYF. The CDR3 coding sequence is TGTGCCAGCAGTATTACAGGGTCACCCTACGAGCAGTACTTC.

The chain combines TRBV5-8 with TRBJ2-7; a possible D gene is TRBD1 (5 bases). Trimming shortened V by 1 base and J by 9 bases, and 11 bases separated the two germline ends. There are 12 residues in the CDR3. CDR1 is SGHTS and CDR2 is YDEGEE in the germline V gene. The CDR3 coding sequence is TGTGCCAGCAGCTTGCAGGGATTGGGGCAGTACTTC. Protein sequence: CASSLQGLGQYF.

This clonotype has more than one count but fewer than ten. The chain recombines TRBV14 with TRBJ1-3; D not certain. The V end was cut by 7 bases, the J end by 0 bases, with 19 bases between. The CDR3 loop spans 17 amino acids. Per the germline V gene, CDR1 is SGHDN and CDR2 is FVKESK. The CDR3 region is CASNQGSPVFSGNTIYF. In DNA form, the CDR3 reads TGTGCCAGCAATCAAGGGTCACCGGTCTTCTCTGGAAACACCATATATTTT.

This CDR3 reads CASSLLAAEETQYF. The CDR3 DNA reads TGTGCCAGCAGCTTACTAGCGGCTGAGGAGACCCAGTACTTC. The chain is built from TRBV7-2 and TRBJ2-5, with 7 bases matching TRBD2. CDR1 SGHTA and CDR2 FQGNSA come from the germline V gene. The CDR3 sequence is 14 residues long. The V gene end was trimmed by 2 bases and the J gene end by 5 bases; junction bases not matched to a gene: 5.

A few counts support this clonotype. The chain uses TRBV28 and TRBJ2-2; perhaps TRBD1 as D (6 bases). Germline V CDR1 and CDR2: MDHEN, SYDVKM. The V end was cut by 6 bases, the J end by 3 bases, with 11 bases between. CDR3 length: 14 residues. As DNA, the CDR3 is TGTGCCAGCAGCATAGGGACATACACCGGGGAGCTGTTTTTT. This translates into CASSIGTYTGELFF.

This clonotype was recorded a few times. The rearrangement uses TRBV12-3 or TRBV12-4 and TRBJ2-1, with TRBD1 as a possible D gene (6 bases). Trimming left V 1 base short and J 1 base short, with 11 bases between. The CDR3 length is 16 residues. The CDR3 region is CASSLGGTPSYNEQFF. CDR3 sequence (DNA): TGTGCCAGCAGTTTAGGGGGGACACCTTCCTACAATGAGCAGTTCTTC.

The chain recombines TRBV13 with TRBJ1-2; 8 bases fit TRBD1. Trimming at V came to 0 bases and at J to 6 bases, leaving 6 bases not matched to a gene. CDR1 is PRHDT, CDR2 FYEKMQ, per germline (reference sequence). This CDR3 comprises 15 residues. This chain's CDR3 is CASSLGPGGEDGYTF. The CDR3 coding sequence is TGTGCCAGCAGCTTAGGCCCAGGGGGCGAGGATGGCTACACCTTC.

Comments on this clonotype: A much larger clone differs by one base, so this may be a read error. The chain carries TRBV12-3 or TRBV12-4 and TRBJ2-7, with D unresolved. CDR3 length: 15 residues. CDR3 protein: CANSLASRPTYEQYF. The CDR3 bases are TGTGCCAACAGTTTAGCCTCCCGACCTACCTACGAGCAGTACTTC.

This clonotype has at least ten counts. The chain joins TRBV28 to TRBJ2-7, with 7 positions matching TRBD2. CDR1 is MDHEN, CDR2 SYDVKM, per germline. The CDR3 runs to 16 residues. Losses at the gene ends were 4 bases for V and 3 bases for J; bases not matched to a gene: 12. CDR3 in amino acids: CASSSTSVPPYYEQYF. The CDR3 region has the DNA TGTGCCAGCAGTTCCACTAGCGTCCCCCCGTACTACGAGCAGTACTTC.

This clonotype was observed a few times. This clone may be a read error of a much larger clone one base away. J is TRBJ1-1 and V is TRBV2; 9 bases are a match to TRBD1. Looked up from germline, CDR1 is SNHLY and CDR2 is FYNNEI. The CDR3 runs 15 residues. J was trimmed by 2 bases and V by 6 bases; bases with no gene match: 7. This CDR3 reads CASRGGQGSNTEAFF. CDR3 sequence (DNA): TGTGCCAGCAGGGGAGGACAGGGGTCTAACACTGAAGCTTTCTTT. Variable domain in full (rest from reference TRBV2 and TRBJ1-1): EPEVTQTPSHQVTQMGQEVILRCVPISNHLYFYWYRQILGQKVEFLVSFYNNEISEKSEIFDDQFSVERPDGSNFTLKIRSTKLEDSAMYFCASRGGQGSNTEAFFGQGTRLTVV.

This clonotype appeared many times. J is TRBJ2-7 and V is TRBV20-1; 9 bases fit TRBD1. V gave up 4 bases and J gave up 3 bases; unmatched junction bases: 10. The germline V gene encodes CDR1 DFQATT and CDR2 SNEGSKA (reference sequence). The CDR3 is made up of 15 amino acids. CDR3 residues: CSATHYRGLVYEQYF. CDR3 bases: TGCAGTGCTACCCACTACAGGGGGCTCGTCTACGAGCAGTACTTC.

This clonotype was seen ten or more times. J is TRBJ2-7 and V is TRBV11-2; 9 bases match TRBD2. CDR1 SGHAT and CDR2 FQNNGV come from the germline V gene. Trimming removed 3 bases from V and 5 bases from J; junction bases left unmatched: 5. The CDR3 runs 14 residues. This CDR3 is CASSFSGSTHEQYF. The CDR3 nucleotides read TGTGCCAGCAGCTTTAGCGGGAGTACCCACGAGCAGTACTTC.

In its sample, this clonotype was seen a few times. The V gene is TRBV10-3, the J gene TRBJ2-7, with 12 bases fitting TRBD2. The CDR3 extends over 14 amino acids. Looked up from germline, CDR1 is ENHRY and CDR2 is SYGVKD. Trimming took 6 bases from V and 5 from J; bases not matched to a gene: 5. The CDR3 reads CAIRRLAGENEQYF. Here the CDR3 DNA reads TGTGCCATCAGAAGACTAGCGGGAGAGAACGAGCAGTACTTC.

The V call is TRBV20-1, the J call TRBJ2-7; D may be TRBD2 (5 bases). The CDR3 is 16 residues long. CDR1 DFQATT and CDR2 SNEGSKA come from the germline V gene (reference sequence). V lost 2 bases and J lost 2, with 19 bases in between. The CDR3 nucleotides read TGCAGTGCTAGACCTGCCCCAGCGGCAGTCACCTACGAGCAGTACTTC. It yields the protein CSARPAPAAVTYEQYF.

The chain uses TRBV5-4 and TRBJ1-6, with a possible D match to TRBD1 (5 bases). CDR1 and CDR2 from the germline V gene are SGHNT and YYREEE (reference sequence). Trimming took off 4 bases at V and 7 bases at J, with 9 bases between the two ends. The CDR3 has 13 amino acids. CDR3 loop: CASSTRGNSPLHF. The CDR3 coding sequence is TGTGCCAGCAGCACGAGGGGAAATTCACCCCTCCACTTT.

This clonotype was recorded many times. The chain employs TRBV5-6 and TRBJ1-2; TRBD1 might be the D (5 bases). Looked up from germline, CDR1 is SGHDT and CDR2 is YYEEEE. This CDR3 is 15 amino acids long. V lost 5 bases to trimming and J lost 3 bases, with 17 bases between them. CDR3 DNA: TGTGCCAGCAGATTCGAGGGGTTCATGGACTATGGCTACACCTTC. The encoded protein is CASRFEGFMDYGYTF.

The V call is TRBV20-1, the J call TRBJ2-4, with 10 bases identical to TRBD2. Trimming removed 6 bases from V and 9 bases from J; junction bases left unmatched: 8. CDR1 is DFQATT, CDR2 SNEGSKA, per germline (reference sequence). The CDR3 has 13 residues. The CDR3 sequence is CSARTSGNLIQYF. As DNA, the CDR3 is TGCAGTGCCAGAACTAGCGGGAACCTCATTCAGTACTTC.

There are a few counts of this clonotype. In nucleotides, the CDR3 is TGTGCCAGCAGCCCGACGCTCCGAAACGGAGCTTTCTTT. This gives the protein CASSPTLRNGAFF. The gene calls are TRBV7-9 and TRBJ1-1; D is ambiguous. The CDR3 runs to 13 residues. Germline CDR1 SEHNR, CDR2 FQNEAQ (reference sequence). V was clipped by 5 bases and J by 10 bases, with 17 bases between them.

J is TRBJ2-3 and V is TRBV3-1; D might be TRBD2 (6 bases). The CDR3 is made up of 17 amino acids. The germline V and J ends were trimmed by 0 bases and 1 base, with 14 bases remaining between them. The germline CDR1 and CDR2 sequences are LGHDT and YNNKEL (reference sequence). DNA of the CDR3: TGTGCCAGCAGCCAAGATAGGGTGGGCGGGGGCACAGATACGCAGTATTTT. Translating gives CASSQDRVGGGTDTQYF.

In its sample, this clonotype was seen many times. The V gene is TRBV2, the J gene TRBJ2-2, with TRBD2 as a possible D gene (7 bases). The CDR3 is made up of 16 amino acids. Germline lookup yields CDR1 SNHLY and CDR2 FYNNEI. V shed 2 bases and J shed 7 bases, with 17 bases lying between them. CDR3 nucleotides: TGTGCCAGCAGTGAATTAGGCGGGGGCCGGGTCGGGGAGCTGTTTTTT. Protein sequence: CASSELGGGRVGELFF.

The chain combines TRBV5-6 with TRBJ1-4; TRBD1 is a possible D gene (5 bases). The CDR3 is 17 amino acids. Germline V CDR1 and CDR2: SGHDT, YYEEEE. V gave up 3 bases and J gave up 3 bases, with 18 bases separating them. The CDR3 region is CASSSFSTGPSNEKLFF. As DNA, the CDR3 is TGTGCCAGCAGCTCTTTCTCAACGGGGCCATCTAATGAAAAACTGTTTTTT.

This chain uses TRBV28 with TRBJ2-2; D is unclear. V dropped 4 bases and J dropped 4 bases, with 10 bases sitting between them. This CDR3 comprises 14 residues. Germline CDR1 reads MDHEN; CDR2 reads SYDVKM. The CDR3 here is CASSSGRFTGELFF. The CDR3 DNA follows: TGTGCCAGCAGTTCCGGGCGGTTCACCGGGGAGCTGTTTTTT. The full variable domain, rest sourced from reference TRBV28 and TRBJ2-2, is DVKVTQSSRYLVKRTGEKVFLECVQDMDHENMFWYRQDPGLGLRLIYFSYDVKMKEKGDIPEGYSVSREKKERFSLILESASTNQTSMYLCASSSGRFTGELFFGEGSRLTVL.

Only a few counts were recorded for this clonotype. The rearrangement uses TRBV11-2 and TRBJ1-1; D may be TRBD1 (5 bases). V was clipped by 5 bases and J by 5 bases, with 9 bases between them. This CDR3 contains 12 residues. Germline loops: CDR1 SGHAT, CDR2 FQNNGV. The CDR3: CASSRTQTEAFF. In DNA form, the CDR3 reads TGTGCCAGCAGCAGGACACAGACTGAAGCTTTCTTT.